Listed below are T cell receptor beta chains from one sample, sequenced in a study of blood T cell repertoires in COVID-19. Assay: immunoSEQ multiplex PCR; the TCRdb copy retains only in-frame clones and omits some. Altogether a few hundred thousand clones are present, 89% being singletons, with the ten largest covering 0.95% to 1.5%. The material sequenced was peripheral blood. These receptors were obtained from a man aged 35 to 55 with acute or convalescent COVID-19. The conserved cysteine and the conserved F or W are not part of the CDR3 here.

j_gene | v_gene | CDR3aa
TRBJ1-4 | TRBV3-1/TRBV3-2 | ASSNQADWIEKLF
TRBJ2-1 | TRBV6-9 | ASSYWGTKYYNEQF
TRBJ1-2 | TRBV4-1 | ASSQRDTVNYGYT
TRBJ1-2 | TRBV7-2 | ASSETDRLNYGYT
TRBJ1-1 | TRBV5-1 | ASSLDRLGTEAF
TRBJ1-2 | TRBV29-1 | SVEQGGYGYT
TRBJ2-1 | TRBV4-2 | ASSQKPGTARSYNEQF
TRBJ1-4 | TRBV7-9 | ASSPERERVLF
TRBJ2-2 | TRBV7-9 | ASSFELYTGELF
TRBJ2-7 | TRBV27 | ASSLRTGGYEQY
TRBJ2-1 | TRBV14 | ASSQARFGSYNEQF
TRBJ2-7 | TRBV2 | ASRVTSGGTYEQY
TRBJ2-7 | TRBV6-2/TRBV6-3 | ASSARTSGRVSYEQY